This T cell receptor (beta chain) stems from a study of Ad26.COV2.S vaccination and SARS-CoV-2 variants. Turning to the study itself: The trial was COV1001 and the donor's arm was Ad26.COV2.S. Administration of Ad26.COV2.S was intramuscular, either once or twice 56 days apart. Regarding the study as a whole: Non-spike TCR breadth showed similarity between vaccine and placebo recipients. Spike-specific TCR breadth in vaccine recipients exceeded that seen in placebo recipients.

Details on this clone: Its cognate antigen is unknown.

Repertoires were generated with immunoSEQ multiplex PCR, while TCRdb's copy carries only in-frame clones and drops some. The sample holds some 450,000 clones, less than 95% seen once. The CDR3 contains 11 residues. V lost 5 bases to trimming and J lost 3 bases, with 7 bases between them. Germline V lookup: CDR1 GTSNPN, CDR2 SVGIG (reference sequence). Treatment noted: roughly 20 received Ad26.COV2.S at low or high dose, single or two shots; about 5 received placebo; per-sample allocation not given. Samples were taken on day 63 after the first vaccine or placebo injection. Sequencing was performed on peripheral blood, taken in a trial of Ad26.COV2.S vaccine versus placebo. This TCR derives from a person aged 18-65 years who received the Ad26.COV2.S COVID-19 vaccine or a placebo. The chain is built from TRBV30 and TRBJ2-5; no clear D gene. The CDR3, as DNA: TGTGCCTGGGGTGGCGAAGAGACCCAGTACTTC. Protein: CAWGGEETQYF.